One sample yielded the 30 T cell receptor beta chains listed below, sequenced in a study of technical replicates of blood from several donors. TCRdb keeps only in-frame clones here, not all; method: immunoSEQ multiplex PCR. The top ten hold 7% to 8% of the sample, which has about 14,000 clones, 85% to 95% seen once. The source material was PBMCs. The receptors shown here come from a human donor in good health.

V gene TRBV30 combines with J gene TRBJ2-7, with D unresolved. V lost 2 bases and J lost 0, with 5 bases in between. The CDR3 consists of 12 residues. Per the germline V gene, CDR1 is GTSNPN and CDR2 is SVGIG (reference sequence). The CDR3 DNA sequence: TGTGCCTGGAGTCACACCTCCTACGAGCAGTACTTC. Its protein product is CAWSHTSYEQYF.

The chain employs TRBV9 and TRBJ2-2; the D gene is possibly TRBD2 (5 bases). The V end lost 2 bases, the J end lost 6 bases, and 14 bases lay between the germline ends. The CDR3 length is 15 residues. From germline, CDR1 is SGDLS and CDR2 YYNGEE. CDR3: CASSVDILLAGELFF. The CDR3 DNA follows: TGTGCCAGCAGCGTTGACATTCTACTAGCCGGGGAGCTGTTTTTT.

This chain connects TRBV6-5 to TRBJ2-2; 8 bases map to TRBD2. The J segment lost 6 bases and the V segment lost 2 bases, leaving 8 bases of the junction unmatched. CDR3 length: 16 amino acids. Germline-derived CDR1 and CDR2 are MNHEY and SVGAGI. CDR3 bases: TGTGCCAGCAGTTACGTTAGCGGGATAGATGCCGGGGAGCTGTTTTTT. Amino acids: CASSYVSGIDAGELFF.

The chain joins TRBV6-6 to TRBJ2-7; a possible D gene is TRBD2 (7 bases). This CDR3 has 14 residues. CDR1 is MNHNY, CDR2 SVGAGI, per germline (reference sequence). The germline V and J ends were trimmed by 2 bases and 3 bases, with 11 bases remaining between them. The CDR3 DNA sequence: TGTGCCAGCAGTTACAAGGGGGAGGGCTACGAGCAGTACTTC. It codes for CASSYKGEGYEQYF.

The chain is built from TRBV2 and TRBJ2-5; 9 bases line up with TRBD2. The germline CDR1 and CDR2 sequences are SNHLY and FYNNEI. V was clipped by 7 bases and J by 3 bases; unmatched bases: 3. The CDR3 is 13 amino acids. The CDR3 DNA follows: TGTGCCAGCATAGCGGGAGTAAAAGAGACCCAGTACTTC. It translates to CASIAGVKETQYF.

This clone was detected only once. V is TRBV7-8 and J is TRBJ1-1, with TRBD1 matching over 9 bases. The V and J ends lost 1 base and 6 bases, in that order; junction bases with no gene match: 6. CDR3 length equals 15 residues. The V gene's germline CDR1 is SGHVS and CDR2 FQNEAQ. The CDR3 protein is CASSLVGQGMPEAFF. CDR3 coding DNA: TGTGCCAGCAGCTTAGTGGGACAGGGTATGCCTGAAGCTTTCTTT.

V gene TRBV7-9 combines with J gene TRBJ1-2; no clear D gene. CDR3 length equals 12 residues. The germline gives CDR1 SEHNR, CDR2 FQNEAQ (reference sequence). V gave up 5 bases and J gave up 2 bases, with 6 bases separating them. This CDR3 is CASSPVNYGYTF. The CDR3 region has the DNA TGTGCCAGCAGCCCAGTCAACTATGGCTACACCTTC.

The CDR3 nucleotides read TGTGCCAGCAGCGACGGACAGGGGGCGTCCGGGGAGCTGTTTTTT. Its protein is CASSDGQGASGELFF. The chain combines TRBV7-9 with TRBJ2-2; 11 bases agree with TRBD1. This CDR3 contains 15 residues. Germline-derived CDR1 and CDR2 are SEHNR and FQNEAQ (reference sequence). The J segment lost 6 bases and the V segment lost 5 bases, leaving 5 bases of the junction unmatched.

This chain uses TRBV4-1 with TRBJ2-5; TRBD2 aligns across 7 bases. CDR3 length: 18 amino acids. CDR1 MGHRA and CDR2 YSYEKL come from the germline V gene. V lost 0 bases to trimming and J lost 5 bases; unmatched junction nucleotides: 15. CDR3 amino acids: CASSQEGGGTLGTETQYF. The CDR3 coding sequence is TGCGCCAGCAGCCAAGAGGGGGGGGGAACTTTGGGTACGGAGACCCAGTACTTC.

V gene TRBV19 combines with J gene TRBJ2-1; 11 bases agree with TRBD2. After removal of 7 bases from V and 0 bases from J, the junction contained 5 bases not matched to a gene. Germline CDR1 and CDR2: LNHDA and SQIVND (reference sequence). The CDR3 loop spans 16 amino acids. Here the CDR3 DNA reads TGTGCCAGTACTGGTAGCGGGAGGGCCTCCTACAATGAGCAGTTCTTC. Translating gives CASTGSGRASYNEQFF.

The V call is TRBV6-4, the J call TRBJ1-5; tentative D call: TRBD1 (5 bases). The CDR3 has 15 amino acids. Trimming took off 6 bases at V and 2 bases at J, with 14 bases between the two ends. Germline CDR1 reads MRHNA; CDR2 reads SNTAGT. The CDR3 DNA reads TGTGCCAGCAGCGATGGGGGGGACGGCAATCAGCCCCAGCATTTT. As protein: CASSDGGDGNQPQHF.

The V gene is TRBV27, the J gene TRBJ2-5; TRBD1 matches 8 bases. V dropped 6 bases and J dropped 4; count of bases not matched to a gene: 4. The CDR3 totals 13 residues. Germline lookup yields CDR1 MNHEY and CDR2 SMNVEV (reference sequence). The DNA of the CDR3 is TGTGCCAGCAGCAGCAGGGGGCGAGAGACCCAGTACTTC. Translated: CASSSRGRETQYF.

The V and J genes are TRBV19 and TRBJ2-2; a possible D gene is TRBD1 (6 bases). The CDR3 covers 16 residues. V lost 6 bases, J lost 0 bases, and 14 bases lay in between. Germline V gene data show CDR1 as LNHDA and CDR2 as SQIVND (reference sequence). Here the CDR3 reads CASRLQGSANTGELFF. CDR3 DNA: TGTGCCAGTAGACTACAGGGTAGCGCGAACACCGGGGAGCTGTTTTTT.

The CDR3 region is CATAPGGSNQPQHF. The CDR3 DNA reads TGTGCCACCGCCCCAGGTGGCTCCAATCAGCCCCAGCATTTT. The gene calls are TRBV28 and TRBJ1-5; D is unresolved. V lost 10 bases and J 3 bases, leaving 16 bases between the germline ends. Germline V gene sequence: CDR1 MDHEN, CDR2 SYDVKM. The CDR3 length is 14 residues.

V gene TRBV4-2 combines with J gene TRBJ2-5, with 8 bases that match TRBD2. The germline V gene has CDR1 LGHNA and CDR2 YNFKEQ. V trimming: 4 bases; J trimming: 2 bases; junction bases outside the gene matches: 15. The CDR3 length is 18 residues. CDR3 sequence reads: CASSLAGLLAQGQETQYF. Written as DNA, the CDR3 is TGTGCCAGCAGCCTAGCGGGATTACTAGCGCAAGGGCAAGAGACCCAGTACTTC.

The chain recombines TRBV10-1 with TRBJ2-7; 7 positions match TRBD1. The V and J ends lost 2 bases and 5 bases, in that order; junction bases with no gene match: 6. The CDR3 has 14 residues. The V gene's germline CDR1 is WNHNN and CDR2 SYGVQD (reference sequence). The CDR3 region has the DNA TGCGCCAGCAGTGAGACAGGGGTCCCGAACGAGCAGTACTTC. Translation: CASSETGVPNEQYF.

The rearrangement uses TRBV5-4 and TRBJ1-2, with D unclear. This CDR3 spans 12 amino acids. V was trimmed by 1 base and J by 2 bases, leaving 3 bases between them. Germline CDR1 is SGHNT and CDR2 is YYREEE (reference sequence). The CDR3 protein is CASSLQNYGYTF. CDR3 bases: TGTGCCAGCAGCTTGCAAAACTATGGCTACACCTTC. The full variable domain, rest sourced from reference TRBV5-4 and TRBJ1-2, is ETGVTQSPTHLIKTRGQQVTLRCSSQSGHNTVSWYQQALGQGPQFIFQYYREEENGRGNFPPRFSGLQFPNYSSELNVNALELDDSALYLCASSLQNYGYTFGSGTRLTVV.

This rearrangement joins TRBV19 to TRBJ2-7; 9 positions agree with TRBD1. Germline lookup yields CDR1 LNHDA and CDR2 SQIVND (reference sequence). The length of the CDR3 is 14 residues. J lost 4 bases, V lost 3 bases, and 4 bases had no gene match. Here the CDR3 DNA reads TGTGCCAGTAGTATTTGGGACAGGGAATACGAGCAGTACTTC. Amino acids: CASSIWDREYEQYF.

The rearrangement joins TRBV27 to TRBJ1-2; 7 nucleotides match TRBD1. Germline V CDR1 and CDR2: MNHEY, SMNVEV (reference sequence). Trimming removed 1 base from V and 8 bases from J; junction bases left unmatched: 16. The CDR3 length is 17 residues. The CDR3 DNA reads TGTGCCAGCAGTTTATTTTCAGGGGGTGAAGTATTGGGCGGCTACACCTTC. Protein sequence: CASSLFSGGEVLGGYTF.

V usage is TRBV5-1 and J usage is TRBJ1-1; no clear D. Trimming left V 1 base short and J 4 bases short, with 11 bases between. The length of the CDR3 is 14 residues. Germline CDR1 is SGHRS and CDR2 is YFSETQ. CDR3 nucleotides: TGCGCCAGCAGCTTGATGGCGGGAGGCACTGAAGCTTTCTTT. This encodes CASSLMAGGTEAFF. Complete variable domain (other parts from reference TRBV5-1 and TRBJ1-1): KAGVTQTPRYLIKTRGQQVTLSCSPISGHRSVSWYQQTPGQGLQFLFEYFSETQRNKGNFPGRFSGRQFSNSRSEMNVSTLELGDSALYLCASSLMAGGTEAFFGQGTRLTVV.

This clone was found once. This rearrangement joins TRBV7-3 to TRBJ2-7; D remains ambiguous. Germline V lookup: CDR1 SGHTA, CDR2 FQGTGA. V lost 1 base and J 7 bases, leaving 11 bases between the germline ends. This CDR3 contains 13 residues. The chain's CDR3 is CASSLNGHREQYF. CDR3 DNA sequence: TGTGCCAGCAGCTTAAATGGGCATCGGGAGCAGTACTTC.

This chain links TRBV28 with TRBJ2-2, with a tentative D call TRBD1 (5 bases). The CDR3 is made up of 14 amino acids. Trimming left V 2 bases short and J 3 bases short, with 7 bases between. Germline CDR1 reads MDHEN; CDR2 reads SYDVKM. CDR3: CASSLRGYTGELFF. The CDR3 DNA sequence: TGTGCCAGCAGTTTAAGGGGTTACACCGGGGAGCTGTTTTTT.

The J gene is TRBJ1-5, the V gene TRBV18; possible D gene TRBD1, 5 bases. V lost 3 bases and J lost 4, with 13 bases in between. The CDR3 runs to 15 residues. CDR1 KGHSH and CDR2 LQKENI come from the germline V gene. The CDR3 is CASSPLGVWNQPQHF. The CDR3 DNA reads as TGTGCCAGCTCACCGCTAGGGGTATGGAATCAGCCCCAGCATTTT.

V gene TRBV27 combines with J gene TRBJ2-7; TRBD1 matches 7 bases. CDR1 is MNHEY, CDR2 SMNVEV, per germline (reference sequence). Trimming at V came to 4 bases and at J to 4 bases, leaving 4 bases not matched to a gene. The CDR3 spans 13 residues. The CDR3 DNA follows: TGTGCCAGCAGTTCCGGACAGGAATACGAGCAGTACTTC. It specifies CASSSGQEYEQYF.

The gene calls are TRBV6-1 and TRBJ1-5, with a tentative D call TRBD1 (5 bases). Trimming stripped 2 bases from V and 5 bases from J, with 16 bases between. Germline CDR1 MNHNS, CDR2 SASEGT. This CDR3 region has 16 residues. CDR3 coding DNA: TGTGCCAGCAGTGAACTCCCCCGGGGGTCTCATCAGCCCCAGCATTTT. It codes for CASSELPRGSHQPQHF.

The chain combines TRBV11-2 with TRBJ2-7; possibly TRBD1 for D (6 bases). V gave up 5 bases and J gave up 4 bases, with 15 bases separating them. Germline lookup yields CDR1 SGHAT and CDR2 FQNNGV. CDR3 length equals 14 residues. This chain's CDR3 is CASSKSGHSYEQYF. CDR3 nucleotide sequence: TGTGCCAGCAGCAAATCGGGACACTCATACGAGCAGTACTTC.

The V call is TRBV2, the J call TRBJ2-7, with 7 bases fitting TRBD2. Germline assignment: CDR1 SNHLY and CDR2 FYNNEI. J gave up 3 bases and V 11 bases, and 10 bases lay outside the gene matches. The length of the CDR3 is 13 residues. CDR3 sequence reads: CAGGGDSFYEQYF. CDR3 coding DNA: TGTGCCGGGGGGGGTGACTCCTTCTACGAGCAGTACTTC.

The DNA for the CDR3 is TGTGCCAGCTCACCAAAACAGGACAGGGGTAATGAAAAACTGTTTTTT. Translation: CASSPKQDRGNEKLFF. V and J are TRBV18 and TRBJ1-4; 9 bases line up with TRBD1. Germline V gene lookup returns CDR1 KGHSH and CDR2 LQKENI. With 2 bases clipped from V and 4 bases from J, the junction kept 5 bases outside the gene matches. The CDR3 length is 16 residues.

This chain connects TRBV5-8 to TRBJ1-1, with 9 bases lining up with TRBD1. The germline V gene encodes CDR1 SGHTS and CDR2 YDEGEE. V was clipped by 3 bases and J by 7 bases; unmatched bases: 10. The CDR3 length is 15 residues. CDR3 in amino acids: CASSSFRDRENEAFF. The CDR3, as DNA: TGTGCCAGCAGCTCCTTCCGGGACAGGGAGAATGAAGCTTTCTTT.

The chain links TRBV5-1 to TRBJ1-5; maybe TRBD1 (6 bases). The CDR3 spans 15 residues. V lost 5 bases and J 1 base, leaving 13 bases between the germline ends. Looked up from germline, CDR1 is SGHRS and CDR2 is YFSETQ. The CDR3 sequence is CASSFTGISNQPQHF. Here the CDR3 DNA reads TGCGCCAGCAGTTTTACAGGGATCAGCAATCAGCCCCAGCATTTT.